Detailed here is one T cell receptor (beta chain). The antigen remains undetermined. Profiled with immunoSEQ multiplex PCR; TCRdb holds only in-frame clones, not every one. The profile shows approximately 100,000 clones, 85% to 95% of them singletons. This sample was taken from a study of siplizumab effects on memory and regulatory T cells. General study findings and limits: Proliferating siplizumab-culture Tregs lacked confirmation of suppressive function. Greater diversity than memory cells seemed evident in naive T cells, which also appeared to be major alloresponse contributors. Roughly 75-96% of proliferating CD4+ or CD8+ clones lacked a naive or memory phenotype that could be assigned.

The receptor's source is a human donor in good health. The sequenced sample consisted of non-Treg CD4+ T cells sorted from blood.

The CDR3 sequence is CASSFVGTGTDTQYF. The DNA of the CDR3 is TGCGCCAGCAGCTTTGTCGGGACAGGCACAGATACGCAGTATTTT. This chain connects TRBV5-1 to TRBJ2-3, with 7 nucleotides matching TRBD1. Per the germline V gene, CDR1 is SGHRS and CDR2 is YFSETQ. The CDR3 spans 15 residues. With V trimmed by 2 bases and J by 1 base, 4 bases remained unmatched.